This T cell receptor (beta chain) came from a study of early stage breast cancer tumors. Overall study context: Most invasive tumors, about 75% of the 16, were ER+/PR+/HER2-. Eight ER+/PR+/HER2- tumors were invasive ductal; four were invasive lobular.

The protocol was immunoSEQ multiplex PCR, while the TCRdb copy is restricted to in-frame clones and leaves out a portion. Here the sample spans some 58,000 clones, about 80% being singletons. Germline trimming cut 6 bases from V and 5 bases from J; bases unmatched to any gene: 7. Germline CDR1 and CDR2: ENHRY and SYGVKD. The CDR3 is 13 residues long. The TCR was taken from a person in their thirties with breast cancer. V gene TRBV10-3 combines with J gene TRBJ2-7; TRBD1 matches 7 bases. The sample consisted of blood. CDR3 sequence: CAISGDRVHEQYF. The CDR3 DNA is TGTGCCATCAGCGGAGACAGGGTCCACGAGCAGTACTTC.